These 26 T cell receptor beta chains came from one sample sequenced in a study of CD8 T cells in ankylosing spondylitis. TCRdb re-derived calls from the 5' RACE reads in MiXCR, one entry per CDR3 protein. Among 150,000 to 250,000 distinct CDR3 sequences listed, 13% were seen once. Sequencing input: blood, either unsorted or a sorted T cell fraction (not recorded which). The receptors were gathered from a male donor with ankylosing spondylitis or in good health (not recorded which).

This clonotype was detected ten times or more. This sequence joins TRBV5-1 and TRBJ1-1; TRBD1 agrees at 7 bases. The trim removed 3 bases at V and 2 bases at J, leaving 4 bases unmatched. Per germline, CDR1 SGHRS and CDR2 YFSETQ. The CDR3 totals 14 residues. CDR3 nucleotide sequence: TGCGCCAGCAGCTACCGGGACAGTAACACTGAAGCTTTCTTT. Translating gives CASSYRDSNTEAFF.

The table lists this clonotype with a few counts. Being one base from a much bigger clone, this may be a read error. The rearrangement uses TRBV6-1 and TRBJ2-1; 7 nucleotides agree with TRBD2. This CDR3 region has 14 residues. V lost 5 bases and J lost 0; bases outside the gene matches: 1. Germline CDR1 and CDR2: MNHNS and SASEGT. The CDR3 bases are TGTGCCAGCAGTAGCGGGATCTCCTACAATGAGCAGTTCTTC. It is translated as CASSSGISYNEQFF.

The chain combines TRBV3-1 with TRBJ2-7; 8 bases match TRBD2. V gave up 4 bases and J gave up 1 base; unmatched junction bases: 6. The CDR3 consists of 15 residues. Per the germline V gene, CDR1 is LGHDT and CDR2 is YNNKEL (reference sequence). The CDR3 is CASSRNGGASYEQYF. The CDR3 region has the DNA TGTGCCAGCAGCCGTAACGGGGGGGCTTCCTACGAGCAGTACTTC.

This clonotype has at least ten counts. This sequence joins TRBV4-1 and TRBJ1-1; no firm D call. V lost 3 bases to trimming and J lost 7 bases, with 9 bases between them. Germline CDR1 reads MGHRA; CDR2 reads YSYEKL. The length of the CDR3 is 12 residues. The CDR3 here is CASSQGVGEAFF. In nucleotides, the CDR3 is TGCGCCAGCAGCCAGGGTGTCGGTGAAGCTTTCTTT.

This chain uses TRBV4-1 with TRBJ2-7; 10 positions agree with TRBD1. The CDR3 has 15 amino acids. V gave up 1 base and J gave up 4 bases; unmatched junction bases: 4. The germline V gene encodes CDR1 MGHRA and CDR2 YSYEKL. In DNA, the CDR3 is TGCGCCAGCAGCCAAGGACAGGGGGCGGTTTACGAGCAGTACTTC. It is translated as CASSQGQGAVYEQYF.

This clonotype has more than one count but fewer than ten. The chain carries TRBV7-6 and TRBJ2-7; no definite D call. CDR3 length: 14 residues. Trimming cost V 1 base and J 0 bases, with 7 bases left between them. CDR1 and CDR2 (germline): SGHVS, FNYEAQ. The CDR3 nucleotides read TGTGCCAGCAGCTTAGGGGCAGTCTCCTACGAGCAGTACTTC. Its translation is CASSLGAVSYEQYF.

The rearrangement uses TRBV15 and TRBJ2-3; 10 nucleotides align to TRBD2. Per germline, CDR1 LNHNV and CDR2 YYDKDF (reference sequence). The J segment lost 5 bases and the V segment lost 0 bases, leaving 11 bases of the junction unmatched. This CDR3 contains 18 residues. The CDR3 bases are TGTGCCACCAGCAGAGATGTGGCAGCGGGAGGGCCAAAAGATACGCAGTATTTT. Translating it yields CATSRDVAAGGPKDTQYF.

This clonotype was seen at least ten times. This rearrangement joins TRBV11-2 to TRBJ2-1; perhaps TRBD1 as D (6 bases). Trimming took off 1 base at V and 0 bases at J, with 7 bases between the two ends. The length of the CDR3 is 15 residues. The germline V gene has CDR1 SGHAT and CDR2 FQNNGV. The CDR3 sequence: CASSLGTVSYNEQFF. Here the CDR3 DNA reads TGTGCCAGCAGCTTAGGGACAGTCTCCTACAATGAGCAGTTCTTC.

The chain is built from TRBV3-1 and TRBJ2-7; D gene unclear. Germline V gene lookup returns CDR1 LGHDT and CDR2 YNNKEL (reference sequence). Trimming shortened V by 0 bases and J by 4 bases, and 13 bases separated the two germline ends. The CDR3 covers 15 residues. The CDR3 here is CASSQDIDPRYEQYF. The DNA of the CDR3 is TGTGCCAGCAGCCAAGATATTGACCCTAGGTACGAGCAGTACTTC.

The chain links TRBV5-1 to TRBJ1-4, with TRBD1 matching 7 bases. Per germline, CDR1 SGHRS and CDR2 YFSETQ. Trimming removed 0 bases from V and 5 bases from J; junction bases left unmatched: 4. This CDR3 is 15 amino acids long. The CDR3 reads CASSLDPGGNEKLFF. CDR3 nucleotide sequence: TGCGCCAGCAGCTTGGATCCAGGGGGAAATGAAAAACTGTTTTTT.

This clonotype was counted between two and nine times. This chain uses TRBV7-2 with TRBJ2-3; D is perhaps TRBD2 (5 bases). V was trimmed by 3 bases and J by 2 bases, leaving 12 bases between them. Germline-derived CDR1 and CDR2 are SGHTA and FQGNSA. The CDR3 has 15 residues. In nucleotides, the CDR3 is TGTGCCAGCAGCTTGACGGGATTTGTCACAGATACGCAGTATTTT. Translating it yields CASSLTGFVTDTQYF. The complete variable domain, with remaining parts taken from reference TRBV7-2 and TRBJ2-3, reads GAGVSQSPSNKVTEKGKDVELRCDPISGHTALYWYRQSLGQGLEFLIYFQGNSAPDKSGLPSDRFSAERTGGSVSTLTIQRTQQEDSAVYLCASSLTGFVTDTQYFGPGTRLTVL.

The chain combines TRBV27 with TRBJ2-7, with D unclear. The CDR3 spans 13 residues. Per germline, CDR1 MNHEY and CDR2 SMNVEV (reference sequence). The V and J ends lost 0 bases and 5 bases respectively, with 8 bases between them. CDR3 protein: CASSLSRGDEQYF. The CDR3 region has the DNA TGTGCCAGCAGTTTATCCCGCGGCGACGAGCAGTACTTC.

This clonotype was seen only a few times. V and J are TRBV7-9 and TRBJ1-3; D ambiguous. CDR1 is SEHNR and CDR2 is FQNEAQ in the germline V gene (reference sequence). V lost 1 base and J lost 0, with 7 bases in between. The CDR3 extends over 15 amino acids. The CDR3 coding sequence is TGTGCCAGCAGCTTAGACGGCTACTCTGGAAACACCATATATTTT. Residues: CASSLDGYSGNTIYF.

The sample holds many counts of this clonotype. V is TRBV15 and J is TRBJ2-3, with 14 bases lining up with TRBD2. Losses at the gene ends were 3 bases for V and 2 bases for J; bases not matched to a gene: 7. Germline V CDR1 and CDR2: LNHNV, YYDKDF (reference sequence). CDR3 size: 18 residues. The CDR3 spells CATSSPGLAGGTTDTQYF. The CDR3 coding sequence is TGTGCCACCAGCAGTCCCGGACTAGCGGGAGGTACCACAGATACGCAGTATTTT.

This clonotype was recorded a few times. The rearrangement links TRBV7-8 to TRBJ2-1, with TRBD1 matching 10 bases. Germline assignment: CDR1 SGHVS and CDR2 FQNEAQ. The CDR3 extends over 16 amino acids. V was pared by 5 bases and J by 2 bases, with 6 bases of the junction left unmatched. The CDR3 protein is CASSPTDRGTYNEQFF. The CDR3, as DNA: TGTGCCAGCAGCCCGACGGACAGGGGGACCTACAATGAGCAGTTCTTC.

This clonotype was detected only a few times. The CDR3 DNA reads as TGTGCCAGCAGCTTAGAAAGGTCTTACACCTACGAGCAGTACTTC. Protein: CASSLERSYTYEQYF. This chain connects TRBV11-2 to TRBJ2-7; D call uncertain. The V gene's germline CDR1 is SGHAT and CDR2 FQNNGV. The CDR3 sequence is 15 residues long. Trimming took off 0 bases at V and 2 bases at J, with 11 bases between the two ends.

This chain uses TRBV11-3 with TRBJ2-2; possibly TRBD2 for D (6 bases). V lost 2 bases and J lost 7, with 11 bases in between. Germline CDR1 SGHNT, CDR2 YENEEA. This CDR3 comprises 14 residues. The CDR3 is CASSLTRAGGELFF. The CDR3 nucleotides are TGTGCCAGCAGCTTAACCAGAGCGGGCGGGGAGCTGTTTTTT.

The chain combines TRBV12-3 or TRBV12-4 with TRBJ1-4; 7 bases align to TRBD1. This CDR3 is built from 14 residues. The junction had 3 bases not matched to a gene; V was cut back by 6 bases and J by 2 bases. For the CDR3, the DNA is TGTGCCAGCAGCCCAGGGGGGACTAATGAAAAACTGTTTTTT. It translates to CASSPGGTNEKLFF.

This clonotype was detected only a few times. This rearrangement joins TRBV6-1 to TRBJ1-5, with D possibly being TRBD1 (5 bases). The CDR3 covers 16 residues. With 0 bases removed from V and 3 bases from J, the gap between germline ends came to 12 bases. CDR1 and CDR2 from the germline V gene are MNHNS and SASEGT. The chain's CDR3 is CASSEAGQGLNQPQHF. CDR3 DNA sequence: TGTGCCAGCAGTGAAGCGGGGCAGGGCCTCAATCAGCCCCAGCATTTT.

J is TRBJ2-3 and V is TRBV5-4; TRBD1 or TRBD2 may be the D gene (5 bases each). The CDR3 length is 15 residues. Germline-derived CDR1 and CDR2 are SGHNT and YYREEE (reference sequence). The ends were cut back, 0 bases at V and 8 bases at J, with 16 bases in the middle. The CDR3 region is CASSLVGAAAGTQYF. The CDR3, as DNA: TGTGCCAGCAGCTTGGTCGGGGCTGCGGCCGGTACGCAGTATTTT.

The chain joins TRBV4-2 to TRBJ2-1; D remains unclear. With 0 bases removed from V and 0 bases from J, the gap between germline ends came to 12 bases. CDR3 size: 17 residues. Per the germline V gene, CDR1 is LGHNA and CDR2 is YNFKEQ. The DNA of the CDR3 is TGTGCCAGCAGCCAAGAGGGCCTACCGAGCTCCTACAATGAGCAGTTCTTC. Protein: CASSQEGLPSSYNEQFF.

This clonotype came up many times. CDR3 in amino acids: CASSQGRTEAFF. The DNA for the CDR3 is TGCGCCAGCAGCCAAGGGAGGACTGAAGCTTTCTTT. The chain joins TRBV4-1 to TRBJ1-1, with D unclear. CDR1 and CDR2 from the germline V gene are MGHRA and YSYEKL. The V gene lost 1 base and the J gene lost 5 bases, with 5 bases spanning the gap. The CDR3 contains 12 residues.

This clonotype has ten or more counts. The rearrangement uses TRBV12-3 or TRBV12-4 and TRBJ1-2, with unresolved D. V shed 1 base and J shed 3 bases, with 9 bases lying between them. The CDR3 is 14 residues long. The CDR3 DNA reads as TGTGCCAGCAGTTTAGAACAGTACTACTATGGCTACACCTTC. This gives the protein CASSLEQYYYGYTF.

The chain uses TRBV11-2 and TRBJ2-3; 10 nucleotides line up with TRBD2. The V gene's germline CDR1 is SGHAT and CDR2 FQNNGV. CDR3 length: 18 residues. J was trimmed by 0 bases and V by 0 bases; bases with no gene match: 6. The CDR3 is CASSLEGTSVTSTDTQYF. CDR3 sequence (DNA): TGTGCCAGCAGCTTAGAAGGGACTAGCGTCACTAGCACAGATACGCAGTATTTT.

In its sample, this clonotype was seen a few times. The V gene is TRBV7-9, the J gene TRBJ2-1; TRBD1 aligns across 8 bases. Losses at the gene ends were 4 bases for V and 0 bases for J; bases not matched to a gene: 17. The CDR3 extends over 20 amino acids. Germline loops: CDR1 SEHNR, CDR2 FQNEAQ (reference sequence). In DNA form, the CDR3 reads TGTGCCAGCAGCTCGCAGTCGGGCAGGGGGCAGCCGAGCTCCTACAATGAGCAGTTCTTC. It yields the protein CASSSQSGRGQPSSYNEQFF. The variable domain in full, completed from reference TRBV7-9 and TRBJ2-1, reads DTGVSQNPRHKITKRGQNVTFRCDPISEHNRLYWYRQTLGQGPEFLTYFQNEAQLEKSRLLSDRFSAERPKGSFSTLEIQRTEQGDSAMYLCASSSQSGRGQPSSYNEQFFGPGTRLTVL.

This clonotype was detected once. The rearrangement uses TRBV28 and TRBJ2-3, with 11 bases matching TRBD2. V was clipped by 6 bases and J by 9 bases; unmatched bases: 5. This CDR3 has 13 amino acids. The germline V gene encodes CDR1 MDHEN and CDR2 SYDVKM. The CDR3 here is CASSPTSGSTQYF. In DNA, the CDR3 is TGTGCCAGCAGCCCAACTAGCGGGAGCACGCAGTATTTT. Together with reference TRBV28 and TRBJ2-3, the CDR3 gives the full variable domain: DVKVTQSSRYLVKRTGEKVFLECVQDMDHENMFWYRQDPGLGLRLIYFSYDVKMKEKGDIPEGYSVSREKKERFSLILESASTNQTSMYLCASSPTSGSTQYFGPGTRLTVL.